Below are 10 T cell receptor beta chains sequenced from a single sample in a study of identical twins. MiXCR, run by TCRdb on the 5' RACE reads, gives a single entry per CDR3 protein. The data show more than 1.5 million distinct CDR3 sequences, with roughly a third seen just once and more than 0.25% held by the top ten. Source material: cord blood. The receptor source for this set is a newborn girl in good health.

This rearrangement joins TRBV5-1 to TRBJ2-7; 7 nucleotides agree with TRBD1. The CDR3 is made up of 15 amino acids. Germline V gives CDR1 SGHRS, CDR2 YFSETQ. Germline trimming cut 2 bases from V and 7 bases from J; bases unmatched to any gene: 12. DNA of the CDR3: TGCGCCAGCAGCTTAAGGACAGGCCTCTACAATGAGCAGTACTTC. Translation gives CASSLRTGLYNEQYF.

This clonotype was seen only a few times. The V gene is TRBV4-2, the J gene TRBJ1-1; D call uncertain. CDR1 is LGHNA, CDR2 YNFKEQ, per germline. Trimming pared 6 bases from V and 2 bases from J, leaving 10 bases between. This CDR3 is built from 13 residues. CDR3 sequence: CASRPDRNTEAFF. In DNA, the CDR3 is TGTGCCAGCAGGCCAGACCGAAACACTGAAGCTTTCTTT.

The chain couples TRBV12-5 to TRBJ2-7; D might be TRBD1 (6 bases). The CDR3 spans 13 residues. V was pared by 6 bases and J by 7 bases, with 16 bases between. Per the germline V gene, CDR1 is LGHNT and CDR2 is FRNRAP. Here the CDR3 DNA reads TGTGCTAGTGGCGTAACAGGGAACAATGAGCAGTACTTC. This gives the protein CASGVTGNNEQYF.

This clonotype was detected many times. The J gene is TRBJ2-3, the V gene TRBV20-1; the D gene is possibly TRBD2 (7 bases). Germline-derived CDR1 and CDR2 are DFQATT and SNEGSKA (reference sequence). This CDR3 contains 15 residues. V gave up 3 bases and J gave up 2 bases, with 15 bases separating them. The CDR3 DNA follows: TGCAGTGCTAGCCGGGCGGGGGCGCACACAGATACGCAGTATTTT. Protein product: CSASRAGAHTDTQYF.

The chain joins TRBV20-1 to TRBJ2-1, with 12 bases aligning to TRBD2. Unmatched junction bases numbered 8, after V lost 3 bases and J lost 8 bases. The CDR3 totals 15 residues. Germline V gene lookup returns CDR1 DFQATT and CDR2 SNEGSKA (reference sequence). The CDR3 sequence: CSASRWTSGIDEQFF. CDR3 bases: TGCAGTGCTAGTCGGTGGACTAGCGGGATTGATGAGCAGTTCTTC.

This clonotype was counted a few times. The gene calls are TRBV15 and TRBJ2-3, with D possibly being TRBD1 (6 bases). Trimming left V 2 bases short and J 7 bases short, with 7 bases between. The CDR3 runs to 12 residues. Germline V lookup: CDR1 LNHNV, CDR2 YYDKDF (reference sequence). The CDR3 DNA is TGTGCCACCAGCAGAACAGGGAATACGCAGTATTTT. This encodes CATSRTGNTQYF.

V usage is TRBV20-1 and J usage is TRBJ2-5; D possibly corresponds to TRBD2 (5 bases). Germline V gene data show CDR1 as DFQATT and CDR2 as SNEGSKA (reference sequence). The ends were cut back, 3 bases at V and 5 bases at J, with 16 bases in the middle. CDR3 length: 14 amino acids. CDR3 sequence reads: CSARDGENRETQYF. Written as DNA, the CDR3 is TGCAGTGCTAGGGACGGGGAAAATAGGGAGACCCAGTACTTC.

The rearrangement uses TRBV4-2 and TRBJ1-2, with 7 positions matching TRBD1. The CDR3 runs to 15 residues. Per germline, CDR1 LGHNA and CDR2 YNFKEQ. With 0 bases clipped from V and 3 bases from J, the junction kept 4 bases outside the gene matches. DNA of the CDR3: TGTGCCAGCAGCCAAGATCTCACAGGGGACTATGGCTACACCTTC. The encoded protein is CASSQDLTGDYGYTF.

The V gene is TRBV4-2, the J gene TRBJ1-2, with 7 bases matching TRBD1. The CDR3 extends over 16 amino acids. CDR1 is LGHNA and CDR2 is YNFKEQ in the germline V gene. V shed 1 base, J shed 8 bases, and the junction held 13 bases outside the gene matches. CDR3 nucleotides: TGTGCCAGCAGCCAAGCGTACGCCACAGGGGCTGGGGGCTACACCTTC. This sequence encodes CASSQAYATGAGGYTF.

In nucleotides, the CDR3 is TGTGCCAGCAGGCGACTAGCGGGGGGGGCCTACAATGAGCAGTTCTTC. Amino acids: CASRRLAGGAYNEQFF. The V gene is TRBV2, the J gene TRBJ2-1; TRBD2 agrees at 14 bases. The CDR3 is made up of 16 amino acids. Germline lookup yields CDR1 SNHLY and CDR2 FYNNEI. The V gene end was trimmed by 6 bases and the J gene end by 2 bases; junction bases not matched to a gene: 3.